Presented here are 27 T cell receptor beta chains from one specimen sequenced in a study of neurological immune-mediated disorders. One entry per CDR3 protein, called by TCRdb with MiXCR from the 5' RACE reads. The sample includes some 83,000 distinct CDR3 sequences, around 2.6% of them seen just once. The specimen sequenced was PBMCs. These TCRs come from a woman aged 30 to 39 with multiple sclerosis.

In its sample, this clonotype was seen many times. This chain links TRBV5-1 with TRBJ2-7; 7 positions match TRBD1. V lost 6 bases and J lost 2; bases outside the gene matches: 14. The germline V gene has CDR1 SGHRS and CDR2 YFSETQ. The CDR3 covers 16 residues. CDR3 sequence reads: CASTKQGLKPAYEQYF. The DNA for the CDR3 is TGCGCCAGCACCAAACAGGGGCTGAAACCCGCCTACGAGCAGTACTTC.

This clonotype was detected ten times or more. The CDR3 DNA reads TGCGCCAGCAGCCATGGCGGGCCGGGGATGAAGGGTGGCTACACCTTC. It yields the protein CASSHGGPGMKGGYTF. V and J are TRBV5-1 and TRBJ1-2, with D unresolved. The germline CDR1 and CDR2 sequences are SGHRS and YFSETQ. Trimming shortened V by 4 bases and J by 7 bases, and 23 bases separated the two germline ends. CDR3 length equals 16 residues.

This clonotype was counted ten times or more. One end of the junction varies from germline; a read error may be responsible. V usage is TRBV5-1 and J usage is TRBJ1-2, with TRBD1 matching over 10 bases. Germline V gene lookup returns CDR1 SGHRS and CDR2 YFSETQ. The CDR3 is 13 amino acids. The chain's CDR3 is CATSPGQGSGYTF. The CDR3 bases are TGCGCCACCAGCCCGGGACAGGGGAGCGGCTACACCTTC.

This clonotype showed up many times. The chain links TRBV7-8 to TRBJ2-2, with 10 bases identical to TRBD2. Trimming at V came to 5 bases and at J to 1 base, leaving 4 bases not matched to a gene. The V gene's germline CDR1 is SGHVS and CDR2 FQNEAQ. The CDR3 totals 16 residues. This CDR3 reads CASSPRTSGNTGELFF. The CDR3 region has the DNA TGTGCCAGCAGCCCCAGGACTAGCGGGAACACCGGGGAGCTGTTTTTT.

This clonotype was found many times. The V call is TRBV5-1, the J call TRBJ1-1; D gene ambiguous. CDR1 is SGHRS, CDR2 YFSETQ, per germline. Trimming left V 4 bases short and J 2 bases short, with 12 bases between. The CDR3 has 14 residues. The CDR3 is CASSGPTPNTEAFF. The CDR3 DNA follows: TGCGCCAGCAGCGGGCCGACCCCAAACACTGAAGCTTTCTTT.

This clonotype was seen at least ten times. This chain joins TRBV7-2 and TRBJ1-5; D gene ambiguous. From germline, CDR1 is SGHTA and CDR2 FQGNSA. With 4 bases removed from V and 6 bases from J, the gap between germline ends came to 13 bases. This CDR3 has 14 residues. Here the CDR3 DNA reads TGTGCCAGCAGCTCGCGGGAAACGGCTCAGCCCCAGCATTTT. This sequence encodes CASSSRETAQPQHF.

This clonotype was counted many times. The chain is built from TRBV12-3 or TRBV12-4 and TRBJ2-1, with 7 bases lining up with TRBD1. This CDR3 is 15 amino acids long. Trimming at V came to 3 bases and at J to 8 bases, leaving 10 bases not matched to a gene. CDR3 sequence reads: CASSFPRGQGDEQFF. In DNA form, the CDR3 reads TGTGCCAGCAGTTTTCCGAGGGGGCAGGGGGATGAGCAGTTCTTC.

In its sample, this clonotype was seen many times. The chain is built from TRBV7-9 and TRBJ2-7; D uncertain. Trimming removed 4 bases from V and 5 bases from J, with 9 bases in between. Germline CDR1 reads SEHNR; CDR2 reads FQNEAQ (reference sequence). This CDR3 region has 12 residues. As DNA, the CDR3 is TGTGCCAGCAGCTGGGGTGGTGACGAGCAGTACTTC. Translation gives CASSWGGDEQYF. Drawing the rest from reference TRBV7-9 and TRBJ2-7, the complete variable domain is DTGVSQNPRHKITKRGQNVTFRCDPISEHNRLYWYRQTLGQGPEFLTYFQNEAQLEKSRLLSDRFSAERPKGSFSTLEIQRTEQGDSAMYLCASSWGGDEQYFGPGTRLTVT.

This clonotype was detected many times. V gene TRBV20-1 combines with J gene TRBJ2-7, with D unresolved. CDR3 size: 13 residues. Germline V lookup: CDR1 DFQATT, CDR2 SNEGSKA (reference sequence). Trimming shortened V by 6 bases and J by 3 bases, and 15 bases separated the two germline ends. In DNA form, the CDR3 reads TGCAGTGCCAGTATACTAACCGGCTACGAGCAGTACTTC. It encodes CSASILTGYEQYF.

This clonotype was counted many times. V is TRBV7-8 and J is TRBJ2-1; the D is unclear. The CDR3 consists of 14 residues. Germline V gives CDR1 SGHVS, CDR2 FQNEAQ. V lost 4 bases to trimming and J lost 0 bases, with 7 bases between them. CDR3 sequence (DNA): TGTGCCAGCAGCTCCCTGAGCTCCTACAATGAGCAGTTCTTC. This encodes CASSSLSSYNEQFF. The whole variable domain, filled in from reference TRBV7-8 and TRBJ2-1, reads GAGVSQSPRYKVAKRGQDVALRCDPISGHVSLFWYQQALGQGPEFLTYFQNEAQLDKSGLPSDRFFAERPEGSVSTLKIQRTQQEDSAVYLCASSSLSSYNEQFFGPGTRLTVL.

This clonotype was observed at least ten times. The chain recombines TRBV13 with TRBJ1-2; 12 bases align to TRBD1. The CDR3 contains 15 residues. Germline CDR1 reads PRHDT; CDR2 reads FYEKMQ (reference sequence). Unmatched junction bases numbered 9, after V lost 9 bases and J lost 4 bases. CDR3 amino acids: CASGLGTGGAYGYTF. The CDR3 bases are TGTGCCAGTGGCCTAGGGACAGGGGGCGCCTATGGCTACACCTTC.

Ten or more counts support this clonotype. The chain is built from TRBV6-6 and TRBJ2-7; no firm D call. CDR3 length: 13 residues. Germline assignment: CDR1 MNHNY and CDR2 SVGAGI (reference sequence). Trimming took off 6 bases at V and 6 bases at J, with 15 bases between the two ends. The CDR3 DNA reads TGTGCCAGCAGCCCTGGTCCTGCCACCGAGCAGTACTTC. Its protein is CASSPGPATEQYF.

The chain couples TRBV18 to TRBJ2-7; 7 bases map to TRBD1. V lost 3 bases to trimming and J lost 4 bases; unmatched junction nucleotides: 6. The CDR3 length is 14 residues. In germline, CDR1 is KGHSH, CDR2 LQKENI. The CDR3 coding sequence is TGTGCCAGCTCACCCGACAGGGCAACGTACGAGCAGTACTTC. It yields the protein CASSPDRATYEQYF. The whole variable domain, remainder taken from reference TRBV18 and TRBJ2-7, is NAGVMQNPRHLVRRRGQEARLRCSPMKGHSHVYWYRQLPEEGLKFMVYLQKENIIDESGMPKERFSAEFPKEGPSILRIQQVVRGDSAAYFCASSPDRATYEQYFGPGTRLTVT.

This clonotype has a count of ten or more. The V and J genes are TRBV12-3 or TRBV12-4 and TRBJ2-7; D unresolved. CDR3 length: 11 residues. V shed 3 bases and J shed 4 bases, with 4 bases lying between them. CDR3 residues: CASSFGYEQYF. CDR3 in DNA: TGTGCCAGCAGTTTTGGGTACGAGCAGTACTTC.

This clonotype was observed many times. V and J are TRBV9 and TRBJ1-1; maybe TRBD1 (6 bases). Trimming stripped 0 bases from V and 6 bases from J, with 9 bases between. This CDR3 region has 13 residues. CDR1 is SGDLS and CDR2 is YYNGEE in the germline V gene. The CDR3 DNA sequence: TGTGCCAGCAGCGTAGCAGGGGTCTCTGAAGCTTTCTTT. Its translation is CASSVAGVSEAFF.

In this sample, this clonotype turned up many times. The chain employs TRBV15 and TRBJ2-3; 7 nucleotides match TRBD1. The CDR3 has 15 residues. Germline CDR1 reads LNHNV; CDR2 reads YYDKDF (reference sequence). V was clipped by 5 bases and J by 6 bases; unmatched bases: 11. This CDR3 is CATSLSGTDIDTQYF. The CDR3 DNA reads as TGTGCCACCAGCCTTTCCGGGACAGACATCGATACGCAGTATTTT.

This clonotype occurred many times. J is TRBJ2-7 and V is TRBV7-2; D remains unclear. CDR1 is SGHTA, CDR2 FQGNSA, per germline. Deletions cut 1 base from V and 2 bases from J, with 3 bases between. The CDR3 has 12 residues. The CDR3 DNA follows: TGTGCCAGCAGCTTAGACCCCTACGAGCAGTACTTC. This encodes CASSLDPYEQYF.

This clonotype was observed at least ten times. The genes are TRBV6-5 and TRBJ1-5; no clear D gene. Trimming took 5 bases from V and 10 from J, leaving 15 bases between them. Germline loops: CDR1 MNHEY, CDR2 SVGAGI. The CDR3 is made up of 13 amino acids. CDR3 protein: CASSRGPFSPQHF. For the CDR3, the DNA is TGTGCCAGCAGTCGCGGACCGTTCTCCCCCCAGCATTTT.

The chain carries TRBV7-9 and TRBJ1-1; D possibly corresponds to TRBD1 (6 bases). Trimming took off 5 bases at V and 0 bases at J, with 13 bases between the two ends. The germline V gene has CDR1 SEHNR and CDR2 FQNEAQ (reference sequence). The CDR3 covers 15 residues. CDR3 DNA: TGTGCCAGCAGCCACGGAAAGGGGGTGAACACTGAAGCTTTCTTT. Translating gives CASSHGKGVNTEAFF.

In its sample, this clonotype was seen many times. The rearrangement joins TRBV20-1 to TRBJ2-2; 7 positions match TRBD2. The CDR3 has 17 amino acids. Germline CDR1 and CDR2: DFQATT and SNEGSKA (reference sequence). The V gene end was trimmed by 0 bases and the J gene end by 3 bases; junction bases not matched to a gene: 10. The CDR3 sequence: CSARDPLASGDTGELFF. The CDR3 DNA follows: TGCAGTGCTAGAGATCCGTTAGCTAGCGGAGACACCGGGGAGCTGTTTTTT.

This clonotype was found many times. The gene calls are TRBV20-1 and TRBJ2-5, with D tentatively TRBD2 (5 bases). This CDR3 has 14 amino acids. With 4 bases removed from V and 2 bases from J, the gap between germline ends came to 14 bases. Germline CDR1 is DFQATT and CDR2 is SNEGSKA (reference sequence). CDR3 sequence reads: CSANSLWTQETQYF. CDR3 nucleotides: TGCAGTGCTAATTCCCTCTGGACTCAAGAGACCCAGTACTTC.

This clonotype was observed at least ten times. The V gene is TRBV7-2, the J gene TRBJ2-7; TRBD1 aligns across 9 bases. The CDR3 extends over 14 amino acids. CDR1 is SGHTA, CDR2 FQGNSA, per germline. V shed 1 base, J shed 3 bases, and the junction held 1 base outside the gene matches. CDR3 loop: CASSLGGQGYEQYF. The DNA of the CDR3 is TGTGCCAGCAGCTTAGGGGGACAGGGCTACGAGCAGTACTTC.

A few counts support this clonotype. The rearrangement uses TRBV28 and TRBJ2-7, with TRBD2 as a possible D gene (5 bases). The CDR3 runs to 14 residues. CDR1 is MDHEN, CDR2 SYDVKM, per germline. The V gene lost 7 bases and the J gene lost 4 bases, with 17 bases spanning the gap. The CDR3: CASIRIGDPYEQYF. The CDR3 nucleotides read TGTGCCAGCATTAGGATCGGGGATCCATACGAGCAGTACTTC.

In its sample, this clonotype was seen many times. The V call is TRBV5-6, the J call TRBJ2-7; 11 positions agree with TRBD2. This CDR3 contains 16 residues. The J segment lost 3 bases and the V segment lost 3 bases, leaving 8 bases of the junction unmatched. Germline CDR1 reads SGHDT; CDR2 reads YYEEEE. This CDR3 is CASSSALAGGNYEQYF. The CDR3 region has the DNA TGTGCCAGCAGCTCGGCCCTAGCGGGAGGTAACTACGAGCAGTACTTC.

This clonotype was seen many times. The CDR3 protein is CASSLAAPGADEQYF. CDR3 nucleotides: TGCGCCAGCAGCTTGGCGGCCCCTGGGGCCGACGAGCAGTACTTC. This chain joins TRBV5-1 and TRBJ2-7, with D maybe TRBD1 (5 bases). This CDR3 spans 15 amino acids. Germline values: CDR1 SGHRS, CDR2 YFSETQ. The ends were cut back, 0 bases at V and 5 bases at J, with 15 bases in the middle.

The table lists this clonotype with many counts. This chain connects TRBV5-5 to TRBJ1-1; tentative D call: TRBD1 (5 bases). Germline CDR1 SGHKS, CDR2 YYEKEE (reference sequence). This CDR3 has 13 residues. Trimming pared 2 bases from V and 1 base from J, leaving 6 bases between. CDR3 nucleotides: TGTGCCAGCAGCTTACAGGAGAACACTGAAGCTTTCTTT. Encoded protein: CASSLQENTEAFF. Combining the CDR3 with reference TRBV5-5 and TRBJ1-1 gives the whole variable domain DAGVTQSPTHLIKTRGQQVTLRCSPISGHKSVSWYQQVLGQGPQFIFQYYEKEERGRGNFPDRFSARQFPNYSSELNVNALLLGDSALYLCASSLQENTEAFFGQGTRLTVV.

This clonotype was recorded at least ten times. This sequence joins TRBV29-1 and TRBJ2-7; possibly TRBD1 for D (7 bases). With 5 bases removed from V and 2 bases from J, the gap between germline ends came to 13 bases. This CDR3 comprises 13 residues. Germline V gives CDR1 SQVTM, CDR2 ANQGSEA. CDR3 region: CSVHQGGAYEQYF. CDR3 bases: TGCAGCGTTCATCAGGGGGGTGCCTACGAGCAGTACTTC.